The clone carrying this T cell receptor beta chain was observed a few times. Its matching antigen is unknown. The sample belongs to a study of chemoradiotherapy in HPV16-positive cancers. TCRdb keeps only in-frame clones here, not all; method: immunoSEQ multiplex PCR. The table has about 17,000 clones, around nine tenths seen once; the top ten hold roughly 2.4%. There are 14 residues in the CDR3. The V gene lost 4 bases and the J gene lost 2 bases, with 8 bases spanning the gap. Germline values: CDR1 SGHTA, CDR2 FQGNSA. Study-wide findings and caveats: Non-HPV-specific T cells did not expand in tumors during treatment, whereas candidate HPV-specific clones and E7-related motifs did. Functional assays defining HPV-specific T cells used only a couple of HPV16-positive patients. For HPV16-positive patients, expanding HPV-responsive T cells associated with longer recurrence-free survival.

The V and J genes are TRBV7-2 and TRBJ2-2; D unresolved. The sample consisted of blood, taken from a patient who underwent chemoradiotherapy. This receptor was identified in a human donor with HPV-associated anogenital cancer. CDR3 nucleotide sequence: TGTGCCAGCAGCTCCCAGCTAAACACCGGGGAGCTGTTTTTT. This sequence encodes CASSSQLNTGELFF.